One and the same sample provided the 4 T cell receptor beta chains below, sequenced in a study of CD8 T cells in ankylosing spondylitis. From the 5' RACE reads, TCRdb called clonotypes with MiXCR, one entry per CDR3 protein. The sample carries about 30,000 distinct CDR3 sequences, more than 13% recorded once. The sequencing input was blood. These receptors were collected from a male donor with ankylosing spondylitis or in good health (not recorded which).

V gene TRBV29-1 combines with J gene TRBJ2-3; D unresolved. CDR1 SQVTM and CDR2 ANQGSEA come from the germline V gene. V lost 6 bases and J 4 bases, leaving 8 bases between the germline ends. The CDR3 spans 11 residues. The CDR3 DNA is TGCAGCGTAAGAAGGGCAGATACGCAGTATTTT. Its protein product is CSVRRADTQYF.

A few counts support this clonotype. This CDR3 reads CASSPGAGPTDTQYF. The DNA of the CDR3 is TGTGCCAGCAGCCCCGGGGCAGGGCCCACAGATACGCAGTATTTT. The chain links TRBV7-3 to TRBJ2-3; the D gene could be TRBD1 or TRBD2 (5 bases each). Trimming removed 5 bases at V and 2 bases at J, with 14 bases between. Germline V gene lookup returns CDR1 SGHTA and CDR2 FQGTGA. This CDR3 has 15 amino acids.

The rearrangement links TRBV28 to TRBJ2-3; 14 nucleotides align to TRBD2. Germline assignment: CDR1 MDHEN and CDR2 SYDVKM. The CDR3 has 15 amino acids. Losses at the gene ends were 6 bases for V and 8 bases for J; bases not matched to a gene: 7. The DNA of the CDR3 is TGTGCCAGCAGCCGGGGACTAGCGGGAGCTGGTACGCAGTATTTT. It encodes CASSRGLAGAGTQYF.

This clonotype has just a few counts. The gene calls are TRBV29-1 and TRBJ2-3; 9 bases are a match to TRBD2. Germline V gives CDR1 SQVTM, CDR2 ANQGSEA. There are 13 residues in the CDR3. Trimming at V came to 7 bases and at J to 1 base, leaving 3 bases not matched to a gene. The CDR3 bases are TGCAGCGGGATAGCGGGGGGCACAGATACGCAGTATTTT. This sequence encodes CSGIAGGTDTQYF.